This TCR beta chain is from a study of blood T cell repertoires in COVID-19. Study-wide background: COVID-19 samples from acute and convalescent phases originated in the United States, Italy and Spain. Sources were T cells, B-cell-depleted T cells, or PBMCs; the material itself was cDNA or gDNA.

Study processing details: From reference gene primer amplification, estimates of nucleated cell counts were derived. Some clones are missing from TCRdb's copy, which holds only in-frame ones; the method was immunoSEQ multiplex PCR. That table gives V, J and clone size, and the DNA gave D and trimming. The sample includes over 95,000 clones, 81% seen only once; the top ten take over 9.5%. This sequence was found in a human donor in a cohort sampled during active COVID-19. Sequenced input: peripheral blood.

CDR3 DNA sequence: TGCGCCAGCAGCCACGCCCTGGGGTCAGGGGTGCTTTCCTACGAGCAGTACTTC. It translates to CASSHALGSGVLSYEQYF. V and J are TRBV4-3 and TRBJ2-7; D possibly corresponds to TRBD1 (6 bases). Trimming took 3 bases from V and 1 from J, leaving 22 bases between them. The germline V gene encodes CDR1 LGHNA and CDR2 YSLEER. This CDR3 region has 18 residues.